The 22 T cell receptor beta chains below come from one sample, sequenced in a study of T cell responses to AZD1222 COVID-19 vaccine. Libraries were prepared by immunoSEQ multiplex PCR; TCRdb keeps only in-frame clonotypes and omits some of them. The data hold over 95,000 clones, with approximately 84% observed a single time. Sequencing used peripheral blood, obtained 28 days after the second AZD1222 dose. The receptors derive from an adult who received the AZD1222 COVID-19 vaccine.

V and J are TRBV15 and TRBJ2-1; D unclear. The CDR3 spans 11 residues. Trimming took 1 base from V and 15 from J, leaving 10 bases between them. From germline, CDR1 is LNHNV and CDR2 YYDKDF (reference sequence). The CDR3 region is CATSRGPLRFF. The CDR3 DNA follows: TGTGCCACCAGCAGAGGCCCCCTTAGGTTCTTC.

The CDR3 spells CASSSTRLAGISYEQYF. DNA of the CDR3: TGTGCCAGCAGCTCAACTCGACTAGCGGGCATCTCCTACGAGCAGTACTTC. J is TRBJ2-7 and V is TRBV11-3; 10 bases line up with TRBD2. The CDR3 spans 17 residues. From germline, CDR1 is SGHNT and CDR2 YENEEA. Germline trimming cut 4 bases from V and 0 bases from J; bases unmatched to any gene: 9.

This clone was seen once. The V call is TRBV5-5, the J call TRBJ2-1; weak D call: TRBD1 (5 bases). This CDR3 is built from 14 residues. The V gene's germline CDR1 is SGHKS and CDR2 YYEKEE (reference sequence). Trimming took off 0 bases at V and 9 bases at J, with 13 bases between the two ends. The CDR3 loop reads CASSLEGFASEQFF. The CDR3 DNA reads as TGTGCCAGCAGCTTGGAGGGGTTTGCGAGTGAGCAGTTCTTC. Together with reference TRBV5-5 and TRBJ2-1, the CDR3 gives the full variable domain: DAGVTQSPTHLIKTRGQQVTLRCSPISGHKSVSWYQQVLGQGPQFIFQYYEKEERGRGNFPDRFSARQFPNYSSELNVNALLLGDSALYLCASSLEGFASEQFFGPGTRLTVL.

A note on this clone: A clone one base away is much larger, so this may be a read error. This sample includes further DNA sequences coding for the same CDR3. The chain carries TRBV15 and TRBJ1-2; possible D gene TRBD1, 6 bases. The germline V gene has CDR1 LNHNV and CDR2 YYDKDF (reference sequence). Trimming took off 0 bases at V and 8 bases at J, with 19 bases between the two ends. The CDR3 consists of 16 residues. The CDR3 loop is CATSRDRGGRLGGYTF. The CDR3 coding sequence is TGTGCCACCAGCAGAGATCGGGGGGGGCGCTTGGGAGGCTACACCTTC.

The rearrangement links TRBV5-1 to TRBJ2-7, with D possibly matching TRBD1 (7 bases). There are 15 residues in the CDR3. Looked up from germline, CDR1 is SGHRS and CDR2 is YFSETQ. The V and J ends lost 0 bases and 4 bases respectively, with 14 bases between them. The DNA of the CDR3 is TGCGCCAGCAGCTTGGGGCAGGGGGGCAGGTACGAGCAGTACTTC. As protein: CASSLGQGGRYEQYF. The complete variable domain, with remaining parts taken from reference TRBV5-1 and TRBJ2-7, reads KAGVTQTPRYLIKTRGQQVTLSCSPISGHRSVSWYQQTPGQGLQFLFEYFSETQRNKGNFPGRFSGRQFSNSRSEMNVSTLELGDSALYLCASSLGQGGRYEQYFGPGTRLTVT.

V is TRBV19 and J is TRBJ1-2; TRBD1 is a possible D gene (6 bases). With 6 bases removed from V and 2 bases from J, the gap between germline ends came to 19 bases. This CDR3 has 16 residues. In germline, CDR1 is LNHDA, CDR2 SQIVND (reference sequence). The CDR3 sequence: CASSPRMGALNYGYTF. Written as DNA, the CDR3 is TGTGCCAGTAGCCCGAGGATGGGGGCCCTAAACTATGGCTACACCTTC.

The rearrangement links TRBV28 to TRBJ1-2; D unresolved. The CDR3 runs 14 residues. Germline V lookup: CDR1 MDHEN, CDR2 SYDVKM. V dropped 8 bases and J dropped 4 bases, with 17 bases sitting between them. CDR3 DNA: TGTGCCAGCCTCACGGTTGGACCCCGCTATGGCTACACCTTC. As protein: CASLTVGPRYGYTF.

V gene TRBV5-6 combines with J gene TRBJ1-1; D is undetermined. The CDR3 consists of 12 residues. Between the trimmed V and J ends, which lost 1 base and 8 bases, there was a span of 9 bases. Germline V lookup: CDR1 SGHDT, CDR2 YYEEEE. CDR3 residues: CASSLNTAEAFF. In nucleotides, the CDR3 is TGTGCCAGCAGCTTGAATACAGCCGAAGCTTTCTTT. Full variable domain (missing parts from reference TRBV5-6 and TRBJ1-1): DAGVTQSPTHLIKTRGQQVTLRCSPKSGHDTVSWYQQALGQGPQFIFQYYEEEERQRGNFPDRFSGHQFPNYSSELNVNALLLGDSALYLCASSLNTAEAFFGQGTRLTVV.

DNA for the CDR3: TGTGCCAGTAGTATACCTGCCAGGGGGGCTTTCTTT. Its translation is CASSIPARGAFF. The chain joins TRBV19 to TRBJ1-1; TRBD1 aligns across 7 bases. Per germline, CDR1 LNHDA and CDR2 SQIVND (reference sequence). This CDR3 is built from 12 residues. V gave up 2 bases and J gave up 11 bases; unmatched junction bases: 5.

This clone was recorded once. The chain links TRBV6-5 to TRBJ1-6; no reliable D call. V was cut by 2 bases and J by 5 bases, with 7 bases left in between. CDR3 length: 14 residues. The germline V gene encodes CDR1 MNHEY and CDR2 SVGAGI. In nucleotides, the CDR3 is TGTGCCAGCAGTTACCGTACTAATAATTCACCCCTCCACTTT. This encodes CASSYRTNNSPLHF.

This chain links TRBV7-9 with TRBJ2-7; the D is unclear. V was trimmed by 4 bases and J by 4 bases, leaving 5 bases between them. This CDR3 has 11 residues. Germline CDR1 reads SEHNR; CDR2 reads FQNEAQ (reference sequence). CDR3 in amino acids: CASSSEYEQYF. For the CDR3, the DNA is TGTGCCAGCAGCTCCGAATACGAGCAGTACTTC.

The genes are TRBV27 and TRBJ1-1; no reliable D call. Germline V CDR1 and CDR2: MNHEY, SMNVEV (reference sequence). The V end was cut by 10 bases, the J end by 1 base, with 7 bases between. The CDR3 extends over 11 amino acids. The CDR3 here is CATRRNTEAFF. CDR3 nucleotides: TGTGCCACCAGAAGGAACACTGAAGCTTTCTTT.

The chain has TRBV12-3 or TRBV12-4 and TRBJ2-5, with D perhaps being TRBD1 or TRBD2 (5 bases each). Trimming took off 8 bases at V and 7 bases at J, with 11 bases between the two ends. This CDR3 comprises 11 residues. The CDR3 here is CASGSGTTQYF. The CDR3 coding sequence is TGTGCCAGCGGATCTGGGACGACCCAGTACTTC.

The genes are TRBV10-3 and TRBJ1-3, with TRBD1 matching over 7 bases. Germline V gene sequence: CDR1 ENHRY, CDR2 SYGVKD. The J segment lost 1 base and the V segment lost 6 bases, leaving 9 bases of the junction unmatched. The CDR3 has 16 residues. In DNA, the CDR3 is TGTGCCATCAGCCGAGGGGGCCCGGAATCTGGAAACACCATATATTTT. Its protein is CAISRGGPESGNTIYF.

V and J are TRBV27 and TRBJ1-6; D call uncertain. Germline CDR1 is MNHEY and CDR2 is SMNVEV (reference sequence). This CDR3 region has 14 residues. Deletions cut 8 bases from V and 6 bases from J, with 14 bases between. CDR3 sequence: CASRSQNRNSPLHF. CDR3 coding DNA: TGTGCCAGCCGCTCGCAAAATCGTAATTCACCCCTCCACTTT.

This chain uses TRBV5-1 with TRBJ1-1; D unresolved. This CDR3 has 12 amino acids. With 2 bases removed from V and 1 base from J, the gap between germline ends came to 3 bases. Looked up from germline, CDR1 is SGHRS and CDR2 is YFSETQ. The CDR3 nucleotides are TGCGCCAGCAGCTTCTCGAACACTGAAGCTTTCTTT. Its translation is CASSFSNTEAFF.

This clone was seen only a few times. The chain combines TRBV2 with TRBJ1-2, with D unresolved. V lost 3 bases, J lost 1 base, and 15 bases lay in between. CDR1 and CDR2 from the germline V gene are SNHLY and FYNNEI. The CDR3 is made up of 16 amino acids. CDR3 coding DNA: TGTGCCAGCAGTGAGGGCAGACTAACTGTTAACTATGGCTACACCTTC. Translating gives CASSEGRLTVNYGYTF.

The chain employs TRBV5-1 and TRBJ1-4; D is uncertain. V shed 0 bases and J shed 4 bases, with 7 bases lying between them. The CDR3 has 14 amino acids. Germline V gene lookup returns CDR1 SGHRS and CDR2 YFSETQ. CDR3 DNA sequence: TGCGCCAGCAGCTTGGCCAGTCTTAATGAAAAACTGTTTTTT. Translated, it gives CASSLASLNEKLFF.

This clone was observed once. The gene calls are TRBV6-2 or TRBV6-3 and TRBJ1-3, with a weak D call TRBD1 (6 bases). Germline lookup yields CDR1 MNHEY and CDR2 SVGEGT. V gave up 2 bases and J gave up 3 bases, with 8 bases separating them. There are 14 residues in the CDR3. CDR3 sequence: CASSYGGLGNTIYF. CDR3 bases: TGTGCCAGCAGTTACGGGGGCCTTGGAAACACCATATATTTT.

This clone has only a few counts. The chain has TRBV2 and TRBJ2-2; 7 bases are a match to TRBD1. The CDR3 has 14 residues. Germline lookup yields CDR1 SNHLY and CDR2 FYNNEI. The V and J ends lost 6 bases and 5 bases, in that order; junction bases with no gene match: 6. CDR3 DNA: TGTGCCAGCAGGAAGGACAGGAGAACCGGGGAGCTGTTTTTT. Encoded protein: CASRKDRRTGELFF.

V usage is TRBV7-8 and J usage is TRBJ2-7; D may be TRBD2 (6 bases). V lost 2 bases, J lost 0 bases, and 8 bases lay in between. The germline gives CDR1 SGHVS, CDR2 FQNEAQ. This CDR3 spans 14 amino acids. The CDR3 nucleotides are TGTGCCAGCAGCTTACCCGGGAGCTCCTACGAGCAGTACTTC. Translated: CASSLPGSSYEQYF. Full variable domain (missing parts from reference TRBV7-8 and TRBJ2-7): GAGVSQSPRYKVAKRGQDVALRCDPISGHVSLFWYQQALGQGPEFLTYFQNEAQLDKSGLPSDRFFAERPEGSVSTLKIQRTQQEDSAVYLCASSLPGSSYEQYFGPGTRLTVT.

This chain uses TRBV5-1 with TRBJ2-1, with 11 bases aligning to TRBD2. This CDR3 is 17 amino acids long. Per germline, CDR1 SGHRS and CDR2 YFSETQ. Trimming at V came to 6 bases and at J to 0 bases, leaving 8 bases not matched to a gene. The CDR3 reads CASTKGLADPSYNEQFF. CDR3 coding DNA: TGCGCCAGCACCAAGGGACTAGCGGATCCCTCCTACAATGAGCAGTTCTTC.